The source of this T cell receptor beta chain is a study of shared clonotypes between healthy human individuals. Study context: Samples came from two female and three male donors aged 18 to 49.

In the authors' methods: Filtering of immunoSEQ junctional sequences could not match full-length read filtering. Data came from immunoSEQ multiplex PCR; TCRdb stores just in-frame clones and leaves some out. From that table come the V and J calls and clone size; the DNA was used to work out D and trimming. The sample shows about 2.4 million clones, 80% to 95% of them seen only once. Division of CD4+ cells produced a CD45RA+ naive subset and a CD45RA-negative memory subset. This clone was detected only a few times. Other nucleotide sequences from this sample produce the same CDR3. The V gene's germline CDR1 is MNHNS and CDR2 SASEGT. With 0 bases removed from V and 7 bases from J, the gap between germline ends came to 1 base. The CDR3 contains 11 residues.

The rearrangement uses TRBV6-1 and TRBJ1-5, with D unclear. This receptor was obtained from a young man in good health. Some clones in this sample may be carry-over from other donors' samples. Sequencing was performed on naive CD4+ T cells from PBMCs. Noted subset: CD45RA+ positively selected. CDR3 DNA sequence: TGTGCCAGCAGTGAAGCGCAGCCCCAGCATTTT. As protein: CASSEAQPQHF.